One sample yielded the 8 T cell receptor beta chains listed below, sequenced in a study of blood T cell repertoires in COVID-19. Libraries were prepared by immunoSEQ multiplex PCR; TCRdb keeps only in-frame clonotypes and omits some of them. The table shows roughly 32,000 clones, with around 75% occurring only once. The sample comprised peripheral blood. The receptors were sampled from an elderly man with active or convalescent COVID-19.

The chain carries TRBV2 and TRBJ2-6, with a possible D match to TRBD1 (5 bases). The CDR3 is 15 amino acids. Germline-derived CDR1 and CDR2 are SNHLY and FYNNEI. The V end was cut by 7 bases, the J end by 0 bases, with 10 bases between. In DNA, the CDR3 is TGTGCCAGCATCAGGGATAGCTCTGGGGCCAACGTCCTGACTTTC. This encodes CASIRDSSGANVLTF.

The genes are TRBV23-1 and TRBJ2-7; TRBD2 matches 8 bases. TRBV23-1 is designated an ORF whose function remains uncertain. The CDR3 spans 17 residues. Trimming at V came to 2 bases and at J to 0 bases, leaving 9 bases not matched to a gene. In nucleotides, the CDR3 is TGCGCCAGCAGTCAACTGAGACTAGCGTATAGCTCCTACGAGCAGTACTTC. The encoded protein is CASSQLRLAYSSYEQYF.

This clone showed up many times. The chain uses TRBV24-1 and TRBJ2-7, with D possibly being TRBD2 (6 bases). Germline CDR1 and CDR2: KGHDR and SFDVKD. This CDR3 has 13 residues. Trimming left V 4 bases short and J 7 bases short, with 13 bases between. The CDR3 sequence: CATSDGRPGEQYF. The CDR3 bases are TGTGCCACCAGTGACGGGAGACCGGGGGAGCAGTACTTC.

In nucleotides, the CDR3 is TGTGCCAGTAGTCAACTAGCTTCTGGTTCCTCTGGGGCCAACGTCCTGACTTTC. Amino acids: CASSQLASGSSGANVLTF. The genes are TRBV19 and TRBJ2-6; D possibly corresponds to TRBD2 (6 bases). The V gene's germline CDR1 is LNHDA and CDR2 SQIVND (reference sequence). The CDR3 is made up of 18 amino acids. The V and J ends lost 5 bases and 0 bases respectively, with 17 bases between them. Looking up the rest from reference TRBV19 and TRBJ2-6 gives the full variable domain: DGGITQSPKYLFRKEGQNVTLSCEQNLNHDAMYWYRQDPGQGLRLIYYSQIVNDFQKGDIAEGYSVSREKKESFPLTVTSAQKNPTAFYLCASSQLASGSSGANVLTFGAGSRLTVL.

The CDR3 DNA is TGTGCCAGCACTTTCAGGGGTAACTATGGCTACACCTTC. As protein: CASTFRGNYGYTF. The rearrangement links TRBV28 to TRBJ1-2; D might be TRBD1 (6 bases). Trimming removed 7 bases at V and 1 base at J, with 10 bases between. In germline, CDR1 is MDHEN, CDR2 SYDVKM. The CDR3 extends over 13 amino acids.

V and J are TRBV6-1 and TRBJ1-5; D unresolved. The germline CDR1 and CDR2 sequences are MNHNS and SASEGT. Trimming pared 3 bases from V and 7 bases from J, leaving 10 bases between. This CDR3 has 13 residues. The CDR3, as DNA: TGTGCCAGCAGTGACCCTGAGGTACAGCCCCAGCATTTT. Encoded protein: CASSDPEVQPQHF.

The rearrangement joins TRBV5-1 to TRBJ1-3; D gene uncertain. V was cut by 0 bases and J by 0 bases, with 7 bases left in between. In germline, CDR1 is SGHRS, CDR2 YFSETQ. The length of the CDR3 is 15 residues. CDR3 region: CASSLGGLSGNTIYF. The CDR3 DNA reads TGCGCCAGCAGCTTGGGAGGTCTCTCTGGAAACACCATATATTTT. The full variable domain, rest sourced from reference TRBV5-1 and TRBJ1-3, is KAGVTQTPRYLIKTRGQQVTLSCSPISGHRSVSWYQQTPGQGLQFLFEYFSETQRNKGNFPGRFSGRQFSNSRSEMNVSTLELGDSALYLCASSLGGLSGNTIYFGEGSWLTVV.

The chain joins TRBV7-3 to TRBJ2-1, with D possibly TRBD2 on 7 matching bases. Germline assignment: CDR1 SGHTA and CDR2 FQGTGA. This CDR3 contains 14 residues. V was trimmed by 3 bases and J by 9 bases, leaving 15 bases between them. CDR3 residues: CASSFGVRGGEQFF. CDR3 sequence (DNA): TGTGCCAGCAGCTTTGGCGTAAGGGGGGGTGAGCAGTTCTTC.